This entry describes one T cell receptor beta chain. The length of the CDR3 is 16 residues. V trimming: 3 bases; J trimming: 7 bases; junction bases outside the gene matches: 9. In germline, CDR1 is LNHDA, CDR2 SQIVND (reference sequence). This record comes from a study of blood T cell repertoires in COVID-19. Study at large: Specimens from acute and convalescent COVID-19 originated in the United States, Italy and Spain. PBMCs, B-cell-depleted T cells, or T cells provided the cDNA or gDNA that made up the material.

In the original workflow: Estimated nucleated cell counts came from reference gene primer amplification. TCRdb's table, derived via immunoSEQ multiplex PCR, lists solely in-frame clones and lacks some. That table furnishes V, J and clone size, whereas the DNA furnished D and trimming. The sample holds around 170,000 clones, about four fifths seen once. Sequencing input: peripheral blood. This rearrangement joins TRBV19 to TRBJ1-6; 7 nucleotides match TRBD1. The source is a man between 65 and 85 years old who had recovered from COVID-19. The CDR3 sequence: CASSIQPGQMNSPLHF. CDR3 in DNA: TGTGCCAGTAGTATCCAACCGGGACAGATGAATTCACCCCTCCACTTT.